This passage covers 10 T cell receptor beta chains from one sample sequenced in a study of graft-versus-host responses after intestinal transplantation. Assay used: immunoSEQ multiplex PCR; TCRdb lists only in-frame clones, some missing. Here the sample spans roughly 99,000 clones, about 82% being singletons. Material: PBMCs, obtained 255 days after intestinal transplant. These receptor sequences come from a human patient who received an intestinal transplant, so some T cells may come from the graft donor.

The rearrangement links TRBV6-6 to TRBJ2-1; D gene ambiguous. This CDR3 contains 14 residues. From germline, CDR1 is MNHNY and CDR2 SVGAGI (reference sequence). The V end lost 6 bases, the J end lost 8 bases, and 17 bases lay between the germline ends. The CDR3 DNA reads TGTGCCAGCAGCCTCCTACCCCGCGGCGATGAGCAGTTCTTC. The encoded protein is CASSLLPRGDEQFF.

The chain carries TRBV2 and TRBJ2-5; unclear D gene. Germline V CDR1 and CDR2: SNHLY, FYNNEI. The CDR3 runs to 14 residues. V shed 11 bases and J shed 2 bases, with 18 bases lying between them. The CDR3 loop reads CAGLSSATQETQYF. The CDR3 DNA is TGTGCCGGGTTGAGTTCCGCTACACAAGAGACCCAGTACTTC.

The rearrangement links TRBV30 to TRBJ2-3, with TRBD1 as a possible D gene (6 bases). The germline V and J ends were trimmed by 0 bases and 6 bases, with 13 bases remaining between them. CDR1 is GTSNPN, CDR2 SVGIG, per germline (reference sequence). The CDR3 length is 14 residues. The CDR3 region is CAWSVPGARDTQYF. In DNA, the CDR3 is TGTGCCTGGAGTGTACCAGGGGCAAGGGATACGCAGTATTTT.

The rearrangement links TRBV11-2 to TRBJ2-1; D call uncertain. This CDR3 has 16 residues. Germline values: CDR1 SGHAT, CDR2 FQNNGV. V was cut by 5 bases and J by 0 bases, with 14 bases left in between. Here the CDR3 reads CASSPFSPFSYNEQFF. In DNA form, the CDR3 reads TGTGCCAGCAGCCCTTTCTCGCCATTCTCCTACAATGAGCAGTTCTTC.

This clone was seen once. The V and J genes are TRBV15 and TRBJ1-2; 9 nucleotides match TRBD1. The CDR3 spans 14 residues. The germline CDR1 and CDR2 sequences are LNHNV and YYDKDF (reference sequence). Germline trimming cut 6 bases from V and 2 bases from J; bases unmatched to any gene: 4. The DNA for the CDR3 is TGTGCCACCAGAGGACAGGGGAACAACTATGGCTACACCTTC. It specifies CATRGQGNNYGYTF.

The V and J genes are TRBV5-6 and TRBJ2-7; D might be TRBD1 or TRBD2, each matching 5 bases. The CDR3 totals 14 residues. In germline, CDR1 is SGHDT, CDR2 YYEEEE. Deletions cut 0 bases from V and 2 bases from J, with 9 bases between. The CDR3 nucleotides read TGTGCCAGCAGCTTGGGAGGGGCTCCCTACGAGCAGTACTTC. This codes for CASSLGGAPYEQYF.

This clone was detected only a few times. The rearrangement uses TRBV19 and TRBJ1-2; the match to TRBD1 covers 8 bases. The CDR3 covers 12 residues. Germline V gives CDR1 LNHDA, CDR2 SQIVND (reference sequence). V was clipped by 8 bases and J by 4 bases; unmatched bases: 3. Here the CDR3 reads CASGDRGYGYTF. CDR3 bases: TGTGCCAGTGGAGACAGGGGCTATGGCTACACCTTC. The variable domain in full, completed from reference TRBV19 and TRBJ1-2, reads DGGITQSPKYLFRKEGQNVTLSCEQNLNHDAMYWYRQDPGQGLRLIYYSQIVNDFQKGDIAEGYSVSREKKESFPLTVTSAQKNPTAFYLCASGDRGYGYTFGSGTRLTVV.

The chain is built from TRBV4-1 and TRBJ1-1; maybe TRBD1 (6 bases). Germline CDR1 is MGHRA and CDR2 is YSYEKL. CDR3 length equals 17 residues. The V end was cut by 0 bases, the J end by 1 base, with 15 bases between. The CDR3 bases are TGCGCCAGCAGCCAAGAGGTGGGGGCGTTGTCGAACACTGAAGCTTTCTTT. It specifies CASSQEVGALSNTEAFF.

The rearrangement links TRBV5-4 to TRBJ1-6; TRBD1 is a possible D gene (5 bases). The CDR3 covers 15 residues. The V gene lost 4 bases and the J gene lost 7 bases, with 15 bases spanning the gap. The germline CDR1 and CDR2 sequences are SGHNT and YYREEE (reference sequence). The CDR3 region is CASSPRGGENSPLHF. In DNA, the CDR3 is TGTGCCAGCAGCCCACGGGGCGGAGAGAATTCACCCCTCCACTTT.

This clone was seen just once. J is TRBJ1-1 and V is TRBV13; D gene unclear. This CDR3 spans 13 amino acids. Germline CDR1 PRHDT, CDR2 FYEKMQ (reference sequence). The ends were cut back, 4 bases at V and 4 bases at J, with 10 bases in the middle. CDR3 loop: CASSSIRGTEAFF. CDR3 DNA sequence: TGTGCCAGCAGCTCCATACGTGGCACTGAAGCTTTCTTT. The full variable domain, completed using reference TRBV13 and TRBJ1-1, is AAGVIQSPRHLIKEKRETATLKCYPIPRHDTVYWYQQGPGQDPQFLISFYEKMQSDKGSIPDRFSAQQFSDYHSELNMSSLELGDSALYFCASSSIRGTEAFFGQGTRLTVV.